Shown below are 20 T cell receptor beta chains from a single sample sequenced in a study of T-cell reconstitution after alpha-beta-depleted transplantation in children. Library preparation (for TCRbeta) was performed with unique molecular identifiers. TCRdb re-called the PCR reads through MiXCR, storing one row per CDR3 protein. In the table there are about 190,000 distinct CDR3 sequences, around 10% of which are singletons. The input for sequencing was PBMCs, taken before TCRalphabeta/CD19-depleted stem cell transplant. The receptors were sampled from a boy between 2 and 10 years old with acute myeloid leukemia, due to receive a stem cell transplant.

This clonotype was observed many times. This rearrangement joins TRBV5-1 to TRBJ2-1; 8 bases fit TRBD2. CDR3 size: 15 residues. The trim removed 2 bases at V and 8 bases at J, leaving 9 bases unmatched. Germline assignment: CDR1 SGHRS and CDR2 YFSETQ. CDR3 sequence reads: CASSFGGAVIDEQFF. CDR3 coding DNA: TGCGCCAGCAGCTTCGGGGGGGCCGTAATCGATGAGCAGTTCTTC.

This clonotype was picked up many times. The chain combines TRBV5-6 with TRBJ1-2; D possibly corresponds to TRBD1 (5 bases). The CDR3 spans 15 residues. Germline V CDR1 and CDR2: SGHDT, YYEEEE. V gave up 2 bases and J gave up 2 bases, with 13 bases separating them. CDR3 amino acids: CASSFSLQGNYGYTF. The CDR3 region has the DNA TGTGCCAGCAGCTTCTCGTTGCAGGGCAACTATGGCTACACCTTC.

In this sample, this clonotype turned up many times. The chain employs TRBV5-1 and TRBJ2-2; a possible D gene is TRBD1 (6 bases). V shed 0 bases and J shed 5 bases, with 17 bases lying between them. Germline V gene data show CDR1 as SGHRS and CDR2 as YFSETQ. The CDR3 covers 17 residues. The DNA of the CDR3 is TGCGCCAGCAGCTTGGCCGGGACCTCGAGGGGGACCGGGGAGCTGTTTTTT. This gives the protein CASSLAGTSRGTGELFF. Supplemented by reference TRBV5-1 and TRBJ2-2, the full variable domain reads KAGVTQTPRYLIKTRGQQVTLSCSPISGHRSVSWYQQTPGQGLQFLFEYFSETQRNKGNFPGRFSGRQFSNSRSEMNVSTLELGDSALYLCASSLAGTSRGTGELFFGEGSRLTVL.

The table lists this clonotype with a count of one. This clone may be a read error of a much larger clone one base away. This chain joins TRBV14 and TRBJ2-7; no clear D. This CDR3 has 13 residues. Looked up from germline, CDR1 is SGHDN and CDR2 is FVKESK. In DNA form, the CDR3 reads TGTGCCGGCAGCCAGCAAACAGTGGGCGAGCAGTACGTC. It is translated as CAGSQQTVGEQYV.

This clonotype was counted at least ten times. The chain links TRBV5-1 to TRBJ1-1; 11 positions match TRBD1. There are 13 residues in the CDR3. Germline V gene data show CDR1 as SGHRS and CDR2 as YFSETQ. Losses at the gene ends were 6 bases for V and 6 bases for J; bases not matched to a gene: 4. The CDR3 here is CASTRDRGSEAFF. The CDR3 DNA sequence: TGCGCCAGCACCCGGGACAGGGGGTCTGAAGCTTTCTTT.

The table lists this clonotype with many counts. V gene TRBV20-1 combines with J gene TRBJ1-2; D uncertain. Per the germline V gene, CDR1 is DFQATT and CDR2 is SNEGSKA (reference sequence). Trimming removed 3 bases at V and 5 bases at J, with 19 bases between. This CDR3 is built from 15 residues. The CDR3 spells CSARRAGLRLYGYTF. The CDR3 DNA is TGCAGTGCTAGGAGGGCAGGACTCAGACTGTATGGCTACACCTTC.

This clonotype appeared many times. CDR3 residues: CASSQDPDYFNEQFF. In nucleotides, the CDR3 is TGTGCCAGCAGCCAAGACCCCGACTACTTCAATGAGCAGTTCTTC. The chain combines TRBV4-2 with TRBJ2-1; D is perhaps TRBD2 (5 bases). Looked up from germline, CDR1 is LGHNA and CDR2 is YNFKEQ. The CDR3 runs 15 residues. Trimming left V 0 bases short and J 6 bases short, with 12 bases between.

This clonotype has ten or more counts. This chain links TRBV5-6 with TRBJ2-3; 7 nucleotides align to TRBD1. CDR1 and CDR2 (germline): SGHDT, YYEEEE. The CDR3 has 15 amino acids. With V trimmed by 2 bases and J by 3 bases, 6 bases remained unmatched. CDR3 DNA sequence: TGTGCCAGCAGCTTACAGGGGAAGGGTACAGATACGCAGTATTTT. Amino acid sequence: CASSLQGKGTDTQYF.

Many counts were recorded for this clonotype. The rearrangement links TRBV18 to TRBJ1-1; 7 bases are shared with TRBD1. Germline trimming cut 5 bases from V and 5 bases from J; bases unmatched to any gene: 5. The CDR3 has 13 residues. Germline CDR1 KGHSH, CDR2 LQKENI. The CDR3 loop reads CASSNRGGTEAFF. CDR3 in DNA: TGTGCCAGCTCAAACAGGGGAGGGACTGAAGCTTTCTTT.

This clonotype was seen many times. The V gene is TRBV12-3 or TRBV12-4, the J gene TRBJ2-3; maybe TRBD2 (6 bases). The CDR3 contains 14 residues. V dropped 4 bases and J dropped 6 bases, with 14 bases sitting between them. Written as DNA, the CDR3 is TGTGCCAGCAGTTCGGGACTTCCAAGGGATACGCAGTATTTT. Protein sequence: CASSSGLPRDTQYF.

In its sample, this clonotype was seen many times. V gene TRBV7-2 combines with J gene TRBJ1-4; tentative D call: TRBD1 (5 bases). Germline values: CDR1 SGHTA, CDR2 FQGNSA. V lost 5 bases, J lost 12 bases, and 22 bases lay in between. The CDR3 consists of 15 residues. The CDR3 nucleotides read TGTGCCAGCAGCCCTGGATGGGGTGGGGGAGTGGAACTGTTTTTT. It is translated as CASSPGWGGGVELFF.

This clonotype was counted at least ten times. This chain joins TRBV7-8 and TRBJ2-1; D is unclear. Germline assignment: CDR1 SGHVS and CDR2 FQNEAQ. This CDR3 region has 14 residues. The V end lost 6 bases, the J end lost 2 bases, and 11 bases lay between the germline ends. CDR3 coding DNA: TGTGCCAGCAGACGGGCAGAAACCTACAATGAGCAGTTCTTC. It codes for CASRRAETYNEQFF.

The V gene is TRBV2, the J gene TRBJ2-1, with D tentatively TRBD1 or TRBD2 (5 bases each). V was clipped by 8 bases and J by 6 bases, with 17 bases between them. Looked up from germline, CDR1 is SNHLY and CDR2 is FYNNEI. CDR3 length: 14 amino acids. The CDR3, as DNA: TGTGCCAGCCACTTCGGGCGAGGGACCAATGAGCAGTTCTTC. The encoded protein is CASHFGRGTNEQFF.

The rearrangement links TRBV4-1 to TRBJ2-1; 9 bases align to TRBD1. The J segment lost 6 bases and the V segment lost 5 bases, leaving 8 bases of the junction unmatched. This CDR3 contains 15 residues. The germline V gene has CDR1 MGHRA and CDR2 YSYEKL. In DNA form, the CDR3 reads TGCGCCAGCAGCGCCCCCGGGACAGGGCGCAATGAGCAGTTCTTC. Encoded protein: CASSAPGTGRNEQFF.

There are many counts of this clonotype. The rearrangement joins TRBV14 to TRBJ2-3, with 7 nucleotides matching TRBD1. The trim removed 1 base at V and 8 bases at J, leaving 6 bases unmatched. Germline CDR1 SGHDN, CDR2 FVKESK. The CDR3 runs to 14 residues. CDR3 DNA: TGTGCCAGCAGCCAAGGACAGGGCACAATTACGCAGTATTTT. Translating gives CASSQGQGTITQYF. The entire variable domain, with the rest obtained from reference TRBV14 and TRBJ2-3, is as follows: EAGVTQFPSHSVIEKGQTVTLRCDPISGHDNLYWYRRVMGKEIKFLLHFVKESKQDESGMPNNRFLAERTGGTYSTLKVQPAELEDSGVYFCASSQGQGTITQYFGPGTRLTVL.

This clonotype was observed many times. The chain has TRBV12-3 or TRBV12-4 and TRBJ2-7; 7 bases line up with TRBD2. The CDR3 is 15 amino acids. Unmatched junction bases numbered 10, after V lost 7 bases and J lost 1 base. In nucleotides, the CDR3 is TGTGCCAGCACCTTGGGGGAGGGATTGTCCTACGAGCAGTACTTC. Its protein is CASTLGEGLSYEQYF.

This clonotype came up many times. The rearrangement uses TRBV6-6 and TRBJ1-1; D remains ambiguous. The CDR3 extends over 13 amino acids. The V gene's germline CDR1 is MNHNY and CDR2 SVGAGI (reference sequence). With 2 bases removed from V and 2 bases from J, the gap between germline ends came to 6 bases. The CDR3 is CASSYNSNTEAFF. The CDR3 DNA reads TGTGCCAGCAGTTACAACAGTAACACTGAAGCTTTCTTT.

Many counts were recorded for this clonotype. The J gene is TRBJ2-2, the V gene TRBV5-1, with 7 bases matching TRBD2. The CDR3 length is 17 residues. The V and J ends lost 1 base and 6 bases, in that order; junction bases with no gene match: 12. The germline gives CDR1 SGHRS, CDR2 YFSETQ. The CDR3: CASSLLGSGGPPGELFF. The CDR3 DNA follows: TGCGCCAGCAGCTTGCTTGGTTCGGGAGGCCCCCCCGGGGAGCTGTTTTTT.

For this clonotype: This clone may be a read error of a much larger clone one base away. The J gene is TRBJ1-5, the V gene TRBV12-3 or TRBV12-4; weak D call: TRBD1 (6 bases). The CDR3 totals 14 residues. Here the CDR3 reads CASTVQGPTGPQNF. The CDR3 nucleotides read TGTGCCAGCACTGTACAGGGCCCCACAGGGCCCCAGAATTTT.

This clonotype occurred many times. The chain is built from TRBV3-1 and TRBJ1-2; D is unclear. In germline, CDR1 is LGHDT, CDR2 YNNKEL (reference sequence). The CDR3 covers 15 residues. V was shortened by 1 base and J by 2 bases, with 11 bases between the two germline ends. DNA of the CDR3: TGTGCCAGCAGCCAAGGTCACACGAGAAACTATGGCTACACCTTC. Its protein product is CASSQGHTRNYGYTF.